This TCR beta chain was captured in a study of early T cells in non-severe SARS-CoV-2 infection. The overall study: It was bulk RNA from unsorted whole blood that was sequenced, and the chains were unpaired.

This clonotype was seen at least ten times. Deletions cut 6 bases from V and 5 bases from J, with 15 bases between. The CDR3 is 14 residues long. Individual cDNA molecules received unique molecular identifiers during library preparation. Each CDR3 protein gets one entry after TCRdb re-called the 5' RACE reads with MiXCR. The sample yields about 77,000 distinct CDR3 sequences, roughly 9.6% seen once. Sequences were obtained from whole blood. This receptor was identified in an adult who was a healthcare worker with PCR-confirmed SARS-CoV-2 infection or an uninfected control (not recorded which). V usage is TRBV12-3 or TRBV12-4 and J usage is TRBJ2-3; tentative D call: TRBD2 (6 bases). The CDR3 DNA follows: TGTGCCAGCAGGGCAAGCGGGTCCATAGATACGCAGTATTTT. Translating gives CASRASGSIDTQYF.